This is a list of T cell receptor beta chains from one sample in a study of cytomegalovirus exposure and HLA in healthy donors. TCRdb's table, derived via immunoSEQ multiplex PCR, lists solely in-frame clones and lacks some. Its table lists roughly 43,000 clones. Sequencing was performed on PBMCs. Receptor source: a woman in her thirties or forties in good health and CMV-seronegative. Both conserved end residues are part of each CDR3.

J gene	V gene	CDR3 protein
TRBJ2-1	TRBV6-1	CASGTPGDEQFF
TRBJ2-7	TRBV29-1	CSVGRETPYEQYF
TRBJ2-1	TRBV7-9	CASSLSLAGDEQFF
TRBJ1-1	TRBV11-2	CASSSLTGGRTEDFF
TRBJ1-5	TRBV2	CASNENRGSQPQHF
TRBJ2-1	TRBV20-1	CSASRGSEQFF
TRBJ1-4	TRBV9	CASSVWTGLNEKLFF
TRBJ2-3	TRBV7-9	CASSPRWADTQYF
TRBJ2-1	TRBV10-3	CAISGGSSLNEQFF
TRBJ2-5	TRBV7-2	CASSFTGSGRRSQYF
TRBJ2-1	TRBV6-5	CASSSSSGRNRFF
TRBJ2-3	TRBV4-1	CASSPGQSTDTQYF
TRBJ1-1	TRBV5-6	CASSLISRVNTEAFF
TRBJ1-1	TRBV30	CARRRDTEAFF
TRBJ1-5	TRBV6-5	CASNGPGKPQHF
TRBJ2-3	TRBV9	CASGATSGSRDTQYF
TRBJ1-2	TRBV7-9	CASSLGTRDRTGGYTF
TRBJ1-1	TRBV5-1	CASSLVTDTEAFF
TRBJ1-1	TRBV5-1	CASSWDPGGDAFF
TRBJ1-5	TRBV7-2	CASSFKTGTSTQPQHF
TRBJ2-7	TRBV21-1	CASPGDRDTGRYEQYF
TRBJ2-2	TRBV7-3	CASSRDRDGAGELFF
TRBJ2-7	TRBV2	CASSATTSGLEQYF
TRBJ2-2	TRBV7-3	CASSLIPGELFF
TRBJ1-2	TRBV2	CASSEDGAGRNYGYTF
TRBJ2-2	TRBV30	CAWSVEREWPNTGELFF
TRBJ2-7	TRBV6-5	CASRLGQVGVYEQYF
TRBJ2-7	TRBV5-1	CASSLVPNSYEQYF
TRBJ1-5	TRBV28	CASSLLNNQPQHF
TRBJ2-1	TRBV5-4	CASSPSSRVHEQFF
TRBJ2-4	TRBV4-2	CASSQGGLDGGTQYF
TRBJ1-2	TRBV7-9	CASAINRGFYGYTF
TRBJ1-1	TRBV11-2	CASSFRDRTEAFF
TRBJ2-7	TRBV30	CAWSRKSYEQYF
TRBJ1-2	TRBV9	CASSEGTGGYGYTF
TRBJ2-1	TRBV4-1	CASSPLLLGQAWNEQFF
TRBJ2-7	TRBV7-2	CASSFGGGSYEQYF
TRBJ1-2	TRBV30	CAWAKETGGNYGYTF
TRBJ2-2	TRBV30	CAWRGLAGNTGELFF
TRBJ1-2	TRBV2	CASSELRQGYLTF
TRBJ1-1	TRBV29-1	CSVDYLNTEAFF
TRBJ1-2	TRBV18	CASSSGTGLRSYGYTF
TRBJ2-1	TRBV6-5	CASSYGLERNEQFF
TRBJ2-3	TRBV4-1	CASSRPGNTDTQYF
TRBJ2-2	TRBV14	CASSQGTYSGRTGELFF
TRBJ2-1	TRBV6-4	CASSVGRANEQFF
TRBJ2-7	TRBV6-1	CASSQNPGHPFGSVF
TRBJ1-5	TRBV18	CASSQQGAKNQPQHF
TRBJ1-2	TRBV29-1	CSINRGFGYTF
TRBJ1-2	TRBV19	CASSIGVDYGYTF
TRBJ2-7	TRBV6-5	CASSYLDIDEQYF
TRBJ2-7	TRBV7-9	CATDYPGRSYEQYF
TRBJ1-2	TRBV27	CASSQTGGWDYGYTF
TRBJ1-1	TRBV7-3	CASSWNRNTEAFF
TRBJ2-7	TRBV5-1	CASSFGPGGSYEQYF